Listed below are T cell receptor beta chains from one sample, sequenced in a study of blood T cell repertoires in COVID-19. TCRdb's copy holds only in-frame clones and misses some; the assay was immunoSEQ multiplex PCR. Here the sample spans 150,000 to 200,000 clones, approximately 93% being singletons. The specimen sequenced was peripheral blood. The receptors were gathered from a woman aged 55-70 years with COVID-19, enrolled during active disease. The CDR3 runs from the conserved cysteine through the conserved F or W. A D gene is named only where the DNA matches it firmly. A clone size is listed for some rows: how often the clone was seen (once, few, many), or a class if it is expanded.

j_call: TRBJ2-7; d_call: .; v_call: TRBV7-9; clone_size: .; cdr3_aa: CASSKGARIERAF; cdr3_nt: TGTGCCAGCAGCAAGGGGGCGCGTATCGAGCGGGCCTTC
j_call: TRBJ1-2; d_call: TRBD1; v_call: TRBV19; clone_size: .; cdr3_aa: CASSIEWGQGNYGYTF; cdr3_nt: TGTGCCAGTAGTATCGAGTGGGGACAGGGGAACTATGGCTACACCTTC
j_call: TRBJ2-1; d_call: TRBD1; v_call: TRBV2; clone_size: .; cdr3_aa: CASSEQGAYNEQFF; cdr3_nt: TGTGCCAGCAGTGAACAGGGGGCTTACAATGAGCAGTTCTTC
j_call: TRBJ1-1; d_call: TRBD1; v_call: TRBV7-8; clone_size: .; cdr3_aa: CASSHLGTGAVNTEAFF; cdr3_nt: TGTGCCAGCAGCCACTTGGGGACAGGGGCGGTGAACACTGAAGCTTTCTTT
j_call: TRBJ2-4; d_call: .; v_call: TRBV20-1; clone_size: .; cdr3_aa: CSASPQQPVSRGLPLAKNIQYF; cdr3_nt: TGCAGTGCTAGTCCCCAGCAGCCTGTAAGCCGTGGACTACCCCTAGCCAAAAACATTCAGTACTTC
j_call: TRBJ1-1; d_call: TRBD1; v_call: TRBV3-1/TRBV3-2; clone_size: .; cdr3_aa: CASSPTGMDTEAFF; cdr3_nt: TGTGCCAGCAGCCCGACAGGGATGGACACTGAAGCTTTCTTT
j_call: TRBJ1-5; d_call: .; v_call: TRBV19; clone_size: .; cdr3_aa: CASSPRQGSNQPQHF; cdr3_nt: TGTGCCAGTAGTCCCCGCCAGGGGAGCAATCAGCCCCAGCATTTT
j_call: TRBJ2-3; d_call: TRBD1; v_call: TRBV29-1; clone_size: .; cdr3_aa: CSVGIATGGISDTQYF; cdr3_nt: TGCAGCGTGGGAATAGCGACAGGGGGCATTTCAGATACGCAGTATTTT
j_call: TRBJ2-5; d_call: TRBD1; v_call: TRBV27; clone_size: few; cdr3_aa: CASTTDRGETQYF; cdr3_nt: TGTGCCAGCACCACTGACAGGGGAGAGACCCAGTACTTC
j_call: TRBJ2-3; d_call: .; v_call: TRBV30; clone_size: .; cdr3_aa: CAWSPGLRDTQYF; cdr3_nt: TGTGCCTGGAGTCCGGGATTAAGAGATACGCAGTATTTT
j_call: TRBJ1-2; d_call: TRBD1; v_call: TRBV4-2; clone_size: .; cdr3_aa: CASSQAGTGVYGYTF; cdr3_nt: TGTGCCAGCAGCCAAGCCGGGACAGGGGTCTATGGCTACACCTTC
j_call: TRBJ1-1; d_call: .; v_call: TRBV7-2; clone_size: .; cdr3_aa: CASSLGGTVLNTEAFF; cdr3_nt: TGTGCCAGCAGCTTGGGCGGGACCGTTTTGAACACTGAAGCTTTCTTT
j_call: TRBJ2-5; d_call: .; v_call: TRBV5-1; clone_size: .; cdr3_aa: CASSLGLQETQYF; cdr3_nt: TGCGCCAGCAGCTTGGGACTCCAAGAGACCCAGTACTTC
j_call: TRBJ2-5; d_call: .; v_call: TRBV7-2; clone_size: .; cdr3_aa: CASSRQIQETQYF; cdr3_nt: TGTGCCAGCAGCCGACAGATCCAAGAGACCCAGTACTTC
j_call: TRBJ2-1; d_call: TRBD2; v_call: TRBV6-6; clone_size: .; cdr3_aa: CASRPTSASYNEQFF; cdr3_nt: TGTGCCAGCAGGCCAACTAGCGCCTCCTACAATGAGCAGTTCTTC
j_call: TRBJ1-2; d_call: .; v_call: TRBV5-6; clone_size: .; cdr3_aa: CASSAGTGVGYTF; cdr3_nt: TGTGCCAGCAGCGCCGGGACGGGGGTTGGCTACACCTTC
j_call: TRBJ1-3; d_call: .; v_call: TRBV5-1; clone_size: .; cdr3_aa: CASSLDRSGNTIYF; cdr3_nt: TGCGCCAGCAGCTTGGACAGATCTGGAAACACCATATATTTT
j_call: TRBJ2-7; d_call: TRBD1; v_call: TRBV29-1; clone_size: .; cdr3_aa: CSVTRTGAGEQYF; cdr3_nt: TGCAGCGTTACGAGGACAGGGGCGGGCGAGCAGTACTTC
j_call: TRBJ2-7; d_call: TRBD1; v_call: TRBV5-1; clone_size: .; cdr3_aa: CASSSRQGTYEQYF; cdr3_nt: TGCGCCAGCAGCTCACGACAGGGAACCTACGAGCAGTACTTC
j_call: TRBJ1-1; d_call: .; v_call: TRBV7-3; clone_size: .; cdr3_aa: CASSWGPLDEAFF; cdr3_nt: TGTGCCAGCAGCTGGGGGCCACTCGATGAAGCTTTCTTT
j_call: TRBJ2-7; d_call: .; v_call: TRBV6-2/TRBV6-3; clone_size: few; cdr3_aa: CASSYQTAISYEQYF; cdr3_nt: TGTGCCAGCAGTTACCAGACAGCGATCTCCTACGAGCAGTACTTC
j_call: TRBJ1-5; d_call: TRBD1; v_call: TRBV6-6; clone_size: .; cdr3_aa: CASSSRDRANQPQHF; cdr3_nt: TGTGCCAGCAGTTCGAGGGACAGAGCGAATCAGCCCCAGCATTTT
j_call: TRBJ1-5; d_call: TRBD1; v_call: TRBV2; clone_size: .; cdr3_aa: CASSFGTGSNQPQHF; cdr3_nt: TGTGCCAGCAGCTTCGGGACAGGATCCAATCAGCCCCAGCATTTT
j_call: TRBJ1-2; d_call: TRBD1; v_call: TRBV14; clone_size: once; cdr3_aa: CASSQGGQGEHYGYTF; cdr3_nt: TGTGCCAGCAGCCAAGGGGGACAGGGGGAACACTATGGCTACACCTTC
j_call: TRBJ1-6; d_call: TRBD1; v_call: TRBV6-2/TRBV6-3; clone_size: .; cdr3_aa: CASSYRDRGNSPLHF; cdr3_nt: TGTGCCAGCAGTTACCGGGACAGGGGGAATTCACCCCTCCACTTT
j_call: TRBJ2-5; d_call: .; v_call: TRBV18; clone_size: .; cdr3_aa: CASSPRTVQETQYF; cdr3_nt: TGTGCCAGCTCACCCCGGACAGTCCAAGAGACCCAGTACTTC
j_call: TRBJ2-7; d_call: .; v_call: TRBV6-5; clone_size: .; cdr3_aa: CASRASAYEQYF; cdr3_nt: TGTGCCAGCAGGGCTAGCGCCTACGAGCAGTACTTC
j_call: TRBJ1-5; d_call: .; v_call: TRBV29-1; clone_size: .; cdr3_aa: CSVGRGGPDQPQHF; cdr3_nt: TGCAGCGTGGGGCGGGGGGGACCCGATCAGCCCCAGCATTTT
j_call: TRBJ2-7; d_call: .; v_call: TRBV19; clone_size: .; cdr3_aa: CASSWGDSSYEQYF; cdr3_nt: TGTGCCAGTAGTTGGGGGGACAGTTCCTACGAGCAGTACTTC
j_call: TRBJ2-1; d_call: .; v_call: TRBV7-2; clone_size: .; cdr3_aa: CASSLGGPLEQFF; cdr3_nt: TGTGCCAGCAGCTTAGGGGGGCCGCTAGAGCAGTTCTTC
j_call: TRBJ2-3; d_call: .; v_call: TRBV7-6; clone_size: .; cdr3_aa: CASSPSTDTQYF; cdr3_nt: TGTGCCAGCAGCCCAAGCACAGATACGCAGTATTTT
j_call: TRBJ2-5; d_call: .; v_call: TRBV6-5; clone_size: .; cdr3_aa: CASRHTRAPTQTQYF; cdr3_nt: TGTGCCAGCAGACACACCAGGGCTCCTACACAGACCCAGTACTTC
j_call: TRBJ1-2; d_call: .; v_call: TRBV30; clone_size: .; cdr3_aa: CASTLPGKGYTF; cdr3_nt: TGTGCCTCCACCCTCCCGGGGAAGGGCTACACCTTC
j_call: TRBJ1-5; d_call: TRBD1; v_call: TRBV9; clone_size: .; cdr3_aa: CASSVGQGVGQPQHF; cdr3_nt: TGTGCCAGCAGCGTAGGACAGGGAGTGGGACAGCCCCAGCATTTT
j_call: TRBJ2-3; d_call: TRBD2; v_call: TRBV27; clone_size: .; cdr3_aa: CASKYPGLASGTDTQYF; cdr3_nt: TGTGCCAGCAAGTACCCGGGACTAGCATCCGGCACAGATACGCAGTATTTT